This TCR beta chain is drawn from a study of T cell clones after liver transplantation (dated by TCRdb to the late 2010s). With respect to the entire study: The samples were obtained from ITN030ST, a randomized trial that attempted immunosuppression withdrawal within 2 years after liver transplantation. Donor-reactive T cell clones were identified using TCRbeta sequencing after a pre-transplant mixed lymphocyte reaction and were then followed in post-transplant blood. Third party-reactive TCRbeta sequences from pre-transplant MLRs were also identified as an antigen-independent comparator for donor-reactive sequences. Three of the eight recipients were HCV-positive; the others were transplanted for non-autoimmune, non-viral indications. No induction therapy was given to the subjects, and standard immunosuppression was administered until randomization at 12-24 months post-transplant. To count as tolerant, a recipient had to stay completely off immunosuppression for at least one year without liver enzymes climbing beyond twice the upper limit of normal. Blood samples were taken pre-transplant, pre-randomization before withdrawal, and post-randomization after full withdrawal or failed withdrawal. The studied cohort comprised 8 liver transplant recipients, 3 classified as tolerant and 5 as non-tolerant. Results and caveats for the whole study, not just this receptor: In a couple of subjects, low numbers of available donor cells limited the measurable donor-reactive repertoire. A significant post-transplant decrease in circulating donor-reactive CD4 TCRbeta sequences was observed in 5 of 8 subjects, irrespective of tolerance or HCV status. When repertoire turnover was accounted for, significantly reduced detection of donor-reactive sequences was found in 7 of 8 subjects for CD4 and in 8 of 8 subjects for CD8. Because of small, heterogeneous patient numbers and non-standardized post-transplant time points, the conclusions were only preliminary. Without allograft tissue specimens, donor-reactive T cells may have migrated into the graft rather than being deleted. Donor-reactive sequences declined more than third party-reactive ones, suggesting partial antigen-specific deletion unrelated to withdrawal success.

The CDR3 goes from the cysteine to the phenylalanine over 17 residues. Only CDR3 DNA remains: 51 bases, in frame from the first base. Relative to germline, V is missing 3 bases and J is missing 6 bases, with 8 bases of the junction outside any gene match. CDR1 MNHEY and CDR2 SMNVEV are derived from the germline V gene (reference sequence). Thawed unstimulated PBMCs were stained for CD3, CD4 and CD8 and FACS-sorted into CD3+CD4+ and CD3+CD8+ populations. Each of the 8 studied subjects was randomized to immunosuppression withdrawal. The Qiagen DNeasy Blood and Tissue Kit was used for genomic DNA isolation. As regards this clone: Its antigen target is currently unknown. Base quality data are lacking; no much larger clone is found one base away.

Using immunoSEQ, frozen genomic DNA was subjected to high-throughput TCRbeta CDR3 sequencing, a process that included PCR amplification, mapping, bias correction and internal controls. Processing in the source paper ran as follows. Productive rearrangements were retained, and unique TCRbeta sequences were defined by the CDR3 nucleotide sequence together with the V and J gene. A sequence counted as donor-reactive only if the sequence showed at least 5-fold expansion in CFSE-low cells compared with unstimulated pre-transplant cells and had a frequency of at least 0.01%. Per-subject minimum frequency thresholds, based on the lowest-template unstimulated sample, ensured at least 90% detection power. Repertoire turnover was measured by Jensen-Shannon divergence between the top 1000 TCRbeta sequences post- and pre-transplant. Changes in detection of donor-reactive sequences were assessed with two-sided Fisher's exact tests. The immuneACCESS repertoire file appears here via TCRdb, limited to in-frame rearrangements. These files lack a portion of the clones; in checked studies, under half of the deficit traces to unresolved V genes, and the cause of the others is not known. That table furnishes V, J and clone size, whereas the DNA furnished D and trimming. For this sample there are about 33,000 clones; about 94% appear just once. The ten largest clonotypes hold roughly a quarter of the sample.

The material sequenced was CD8+ T cells from blood, taken 12 months after liver transplant. The source is a human patient who received a liver transplant. After transplantation, some T cells may belong to the graft donor instead of the recipient. The rearrangement joined TRBV27 to TRBJ2-1, and TRBD2 aligns with 13 junction nucleotides. The DNA is as follows: TGTGCCAGCAGTTTGGTACTAGCGGGAGGGCCGAGCAATGAGCAGTTCTTC. Translation gives CASSLVLAGGPSNEQFF.